One sample yielded the 31 T cell receptor beta chains listed below, sequenced in a study of CD8+ T cells in alopecia areata. Investigators isolated RNA and reverse transcribed it into cDNA to act as the sequencing template. The table came from immunoSEQ multiplex PCR; TCRdb's copy has only in-frame clones and leaves some out. The sample has 130,000 to 150,000 clones, 75% to 85% seen once. The treatment denotes: oral pan-JAK inhibitor, 5-10 mg twice daily. The sample was CD8+ T cells sorted from blood, taken at week 4, from a patient treated with tofacitinib. All receptors derive from a human donor with alopecia areata.

The chain employs TRBV29-1 and TRBJ1-2, with a possible D match to TRBD1 (5 bases). Trimming pared 7 bases from V and 4 bases from J, leaving 28 bases between. Germline CDR1 and CDR2: SQVTM and ANQGSEA. This CDR3 spans 17 amino acids. CDR3 region: CSAIGGVGAVSTYGYTF. In DNA form, the CDR3 reads TGCAGCGCGATAGGCGGAGTCGGGGCCGTCTCTACCTATGGCTACACCTTC.

V is TRBV5-1 and J is TRBJ1-1; no clear D gene. Between the trimmed V and J ends, which lost 0 bases and 7 bases, there was a span of 10 bases. The germline gives CDR1 SGHRS, CDR2 YFSETQ. This CDR3 is built from 13 residues. The chain's CDR3 is CASSLVHRDEAFF. CDR3 sequence (DNA): TGCGCCAGCAGCTTGGTACACCGCGATGAAGCTTTCTTT. Full variable domain (rest looked up from reference TRBV5-1 and TRBJ1-1): KAGVTQTPRYLIKTRGQQVTLSCSPISGHRSVSWYQQTPGQGLQFLFEYFSETQRNKGNFPGRFSGRQFSNSRSEMNVSTLELGDSALYLCASSLVHRDEAFFGQGTRLTVV.

This clone occurred once. The V gene is TRBV23-1, the J gene TRBJ2-5, with 8 nucleotides matching TRBD2. TRBV23-1 is an open reading frame whose function is uncertain. The V gene end was trimmed by 4 bases and the J gene end by 2 bases; junction bases not matched to a gene: 3. The CDR3 consists of 14 residues. The CDR3, as DNA: TGCGCCAGCAGTCCACGGGAGGGACAAGAGACCCAGTACTTC. Its translation is CASSPREGQETQYF.

In the case of this clone: One end of the junction fails to match germline, which may point to a read error. The chain couples TRBV7-9 to TRBJ2-7, with D tentatively TRBD2 (5 bases). The V gene's germline CDR1 is SEHNR and CDR2 FQNEAQ (reference sequence). The CDR3 covers 12 residues. This CDR3 reads CASSFEERLEYF. CDR3 nucleotide sequence: TGTGCCAGCAGCTTTGAGGAGCGGTTAGAGTATTTC. Looking up the rest from reference TRBV7-9 and TRBJ2-7 gives the full variable domain: DTGVSQNPRHKITKRGQNVTFRCDPISEHNRLYWYRQTLGQGPEFLTYFQNEAQLEKSRLLSDRFSAERPKGSFSTLEIQRTEQGDSAMYLCASSFEERLEYFGPGTRLTVT.

This chain links TRBV7-9 with TRBJ2-7, with 8 bases fitting TRBD1. V gave up 0 bases and J gave up 3 bases; unmatched junction bases: 4. This CDR3 spans 15 amino acids. The germline V gene encodes CDR1 SEHNR and CDR2 FQNEAQ (reference sequence). The CDR3 reads CASSLAQGALYEQYF. DNA for the CDR3: TGTGCCAGCAGCTTAGCTCAGGGGGCCCTCTACGAGCAGTACTTC.

This clone was observed many times. The J gene is TRBJ2-3, the V gene TRBV11-3; D is possibly TRBD2 (5 bases). CDR3 length equals 17 residues. The ends were cut back, 1 base at V and 2 bases at J, with 16 bases in the middle. The germline CDR1 and CDR2 sequences are SGHNT and YENEEA. The CDR3 reads CASSLGVALGTTDTQYF. The CDR3 nucleotides read TGTGCCAGCAGCTTAGGGGTGGCACTAGGAACCACAGATACGCAGTATTTT.

This clone was observed a handful of times. V gene TRBV4-1 combines with J gene TRBJ2-7; TRBD2 might be the D (5 bases). The V end was cut by 1 base, the J end by 3 bases, with 13 bases between. The CDR3 covers 15 residues. Germline CDR1 MGHRA, CDR2 YSYEKL. CDR3 in DNA: TGCGCCAGCAGCCAAGTTTACGGGATTATCTACGAGCAGTACTTC. Its translation: CASSQVYGIIYEQYF.

The chain carries TRBV4-1 and TRBJ1-4; D remains ambiguous. From germline, CDR1 is MGHRA and CDR2 YSYEKL. The ends were cut back, 1 base at V and 7 bases at J, with 16 bases in the middle. CDR3 length equals 16 residues. DNA of the CDR3: TGCGCCAGCAGCCAAGCGACATCCTATGACGGTGAAAAACTGTTTTTT. This translates into CASSQATSYDGEKLFF.

This clone has only one observation. The rearrangement uses TRBV10-2 and TRBJ1-1; no definite D call. The CDR3 totals 11 residues. The germline V and J ends were trimmed by 3 bases and 7 bases, with 6 bases remaining between them. Germline assignment: CDR1 WSHSY and CDR2 SAAADI. The CDR3 DNA reads as TGCGCCAGCAGTGAATGGCTTGAAGCTTTCTTT. It specifies CASSEWLEAFF.

This chain connects TRBV7-2 to TRBJ2-5; 10 nucleotides agree with TRBD2. The CDR3 is made up of 16 amino acids. CDR1 is SGHTA, CDR2 FQGNSA, per germline. The V gene end was trimmed by 1 base and the J gene end by 5 bases; junction bases not matched to a gene: 7. The CDR3 reads CASSLVQRGGLETQYF. The DNA of the CDR3 is TGTGCCAGCAGCTTAGTTCAGCGGGGGGGCCTGGAGACCCAGTACTTC.

This rearrangement joins TRBV7-9 to TRBJ2-1; TRBD1 matches 9 bases. This CDR3 region has 13 residues. Germline-derived CDR1 and CDR2 are SEHNR and FQNEAQ (reference sequence). The trim removed 5 bases at V and 8 bases at J, leaving 4 bases unmatched. The CDR3 nucleotides are TGTGCCAGCAGCAAGGACAGGGGTGATGAGCAGTTCTTC. It encodes CASSKDRGDEQFF.

This rearrangement joins TRBV6-7 to TRBJ1-2; 7 bases fit TRBD1. TRBV6-7 is assigned to the ORF class and has an uncertain function. CDR3 length equals 13 residues. V dropped 5 bases and J dropped 7; count of bases not matched to a gene: 7. The CDR3 here is CASSGTGVRGYTF. The CDR3 nucleotides are TGTGCCAGCAGTGGAACAGGGGTGCGTGGCTACACCTTC.

The CDR3 bases are TGTGCCAGCAGTTACTCTGTGGGACAGGGTTCCTACGAGCAGTACTTC. It yields the protein CASSYSVGQGSYEQYF. The rearrangement joins TRBV6-6 to TRBJ2-7; 9 positions agree with TRBD1. The CDR3 length is 16 residues. V gave up 0 bases and J gave up 1 base; unmatched junction bases: 4. Germline lookup yields CDR1 MNHNY and CDR2 SVGAGI (reference sequence).

The gene calls are TRBV4-3 and TRBJ2-7; D is perhaps TRBD1 or TRBD2 (5 bases each). This CDR3 contains 13 residues. Germline values: CDR1 LGHNA, CDR2 YSLEER. V was clipped by 0 bases and J by 4 bases, with 7 bases between them. CDR3 residues: CASSQDWGYEQYF. In DNA, the CDR3 is TGCGCCAGCAGCCAAGATTGGGGGTACGAGCAGTACTTC.

A single count supports this clone. This rearrangement joins TRBV2 to TRBJ2-1, with D unresolved. Germline lookup yields CDR1 SNHLY and CDR2 FYNNEI. Trimming shortened V by 4 bases and J by 8 bases, and 15 bases separated the two germline ends. This CDR3 has 14 residues. The CDR3 is CASSVLLSNHEQFF. The CDR3 bases are TGTGCCAGCAGTGTACTTCTATCGAATCATGAGCAGTTCTTC.

The chain uses TRBV29-1 and TRBJ2-2; no reliable D call. Deletions cut 4 bases from V and 0 bases from J, with 9 bases between. This CDR3 has 14 amino acids. Germline V gives CDR1 SQVTM, CDR2 ANQGSEA. The CDR3 DNA is TGCAGCGTTGTTATATCTACGAACACCGGGGAGCTGTTTTTT. Protein product: CSVVISTNTGELFF.

The gene calls are TRBV9 and TRBJ2-7; D is uncertain. CDR1 SGDLS and CDR2 YYNGEE come from the germline V gene. The CDR3 runs 14 residues. The V gene lost 0 bases and the J gene lost 2 bases, with 9 bases spanning the gap. The CDR3 region is CASSVEGSTYEQYF. CDR3 nucleotide sequence: TGTGCCAGCAGCGTAGAAGGGTCTACCTACGAGCAGTACTTC.

J is TRBJ2-5 and V is TRBV7-2; no clear D. Germline assignment: CDR1 SGHTA and CDR2 FQGNSA. CDR3 size: 14 residues. With 4 bases removed from V and 1 base from J, the gap between germline ends came to 10 bases. CDR3 loop: CASSSTDFQETQYF. The CDR3 nucleotides are TGTGCCAGCAGCTCGACGGATTTCCAAGAGACCCAGTACTTC.

The chain has TRBV27 and TRBJ1-2, with 8 bases aligning to TRBD1. The CDR3 runs to 14 residues. The V segment lost 6 bases and the J segment 3 bases; nucleotides outside the gene matches: 6. Germline loops: CDR1 MNHEY, CDR2 SMNVEV (reference sequence). The CDR3 sequence: CASSMMGQDYGYTF. The CDR3 DNA is TGTGCCAGCAGCATGATGGGACAGGACTATGGCTACACCTTC.

The chain has TRBV10-3 and TRBJ1-5, with D perhaps matching TRBD1 (6 bases). The CDR3 totals 16 residues. The germline V and J ends were trimmed by 0 bases and 4 bases, with 13 bases remaining between them. Germline lookup yields CDR1 ENHRY and CDR2 SYGVKD. CDR3 DNA: TGTGCCATCAGTGAGTCACGTGTCCAGGGGAATCAGCCCCAGCATTTT. The encoded protein is CAISESRVQGNQPQHF.

J is TRBJ2-5 and V is TRBV9; 15 bases are a match to TRBD2. CDR1 and CDR2 from the germline V gene are SGDLS and YYNGEE. Trimming took 0 bases from V and 4 from J; bases not matched to a gene: 7. The length of the CDR3 is 18 residues. The CDR3 reads CASSVARGLAGGGETQYF. CDR3 in DNA: TGTGCCAGCAGCGTAGCTAGGGGACTAGCGGGGGGCGGAGAGACCCAGTACTTC.

The chain has TRBV4-3 and TRBJ2-7, with TRBD2 matching 10 bases. This CDR3 has 15 amino acids. After removal of 2 bases from V and 0 bases from J, the junction contained 1 base not matched to a gene. The germline V gene encodes CDR1 LGHNA and CDR2 YSLEER. The CDR3 nucleotides read TGCGCCAGCAGCCAATTAGCGGGGGGCTCCTACGAGCAGTACTTC. As protein: CASSQLAGGSYEQYF.

The chain recombines TRBV7-2 with TRBJ2-1; TRBD1 is a possible D gene (6 bases). V lost 5 bases and J 3 bases, leaving 17 bases between the germline ends. Per germline, CDR1 SGHTA and CDR2 FQGNSA. The CDR3 consists of 16 residues. CDR3 sequence: CASSPGQQLFYNEQFF. CDR3 sequence (DNA): TGTGCCAGCAGCCCGGGACAACAACTGTTCTACAATGAGCAGTTCTTC.

The chain links TRBV7-2 to TRBJ2-7; D tentatively fits TRBD1 or TRBD2 (5 bases each). V was pared by 5 bases and J by 2 bases, with 16 bases between. CDR1 and CDR2 (germline): SGHTA, FQGNSA. CDR3 length equals 15 residues. CDR3 protein: CASSPSGAPTYEQYF. DNA for the CDR3: TGTGCCAGCAGCCCGTCCGGGGCCCCAACCTACGAGCAGTACTTC.

This clone was recorded a few times. The V gene is TRBV29-1, the J gene TRBJ2-3, with D unresolved. Trimming removed 4 bases from V and 1 base from J, with 21 bases in between. This CDR3 is 17 amino acids long. Germline V gene data show CDR1 as SQVTM and CDR2 as ANQGSEA. The CDR3 region has the DNA TGCAGCGTTGTCGGCAGGAGCTTTCTCTTAGGCACAGATACGCAGTATTTT. Amino acid sequence: CSVVGRSFLLGTDTQYF.

The CDR3 bases are TGTGCCAGCAGCTTTCCCTATGGGACCGAGAACACTGAAGCTTTCTTT. Translated: CASSFPYGTENTEAFF. This sequence joins TRBV7-9 and TRBJ1-1, with D tentatively TRBD1 (5 bases). The V end was cut by 3 bases, the J end by 1 base, with 15 bases between. The CDR3 is made up of 16 amino acids. CDR1 SEHNR and CDR2 FQNEAQ come from the germline V gene (reference sequence).

The CDR3 DNA sequence: TGCAGCGTTGAAATGGGGAGGAGCTCCTACAATGAGCAGTTCTTC. This sequence encodes CSVEMGRSSYNEQFF. The chain uses TRBV29-1 and TRBJ2-1, with D maybe TRBD2 (6 bases). The V gene lost 2 bases and the J gene lost 0 bases, with 11 bases spanning the gap. This CDR3 is built from 15 residues. Germline CDR1 is SQVTM and CDR2 is ANQGSEA.

V is TRBV5-1 and J is TRBJ2-3; no definite D call. Trimming pared 1 base from V and 9 bases from J, leaving 12 bases between. The germline CDR1 and CDR2 sequences are SGHRS and YFSETQ. CDR3 length: 13 residues. The chain's CDR3 is CASSLSSPETQYF. The CDR3 bases are TGCGCCAGCAGCTTGAGTTCGCCCGAGACGCAGTATTTT.

This clone was seen a few times. The chain joins TRBV2 to TRBJ2-1, with D possibly being TRBD1 or TRBD2 (6 bases each). This CDR3 has 13 amino acids. Trimming took off 8 bases at V and 4 bases at J, with 12 bases between the two ends. CDR1 SNHLY and CDR2 FYNNEI come from the germline V gene. The CDR3 protein is CASRGPLYNEQFF. The CDR3 nucleotides read TGTGCCAGCCGGGGGCCCCTTTACAATGAGCAGTTCTTC.

The gene calls are TRBV7-2 and TRBJ2-1; 9 bases line up with TRBD2. The CDR3 has 18 amino acids. V shed 0 bases, J shed 4 bases, and the junction held 10 bases outside the gene matches. Germline CDR1 is SGHTA and CDR2 is FQGNSA. The CDR3 DNA is TGTGCCAGCAGCTTAGCAGGCGGGGGGGCCTTCTCTTACAATGAGCAGTTCTTC. Its protein product is CASSLAGGGAFSYNEQFF.

The chain uses TRBV4-1 and TRBJ2-7; D perhaps matches TRBD2 (5 bases). Deletions cut 4 bases from V and 5 bases from J, with 18 bases between. Germline V gives CDR1 MGHRA, CDR2 YSYEKL. The CDR3 contains 15 residues. The CDR3 loop reads CASSRLWTQEDEQYF. CDR3 bases: TGCGCCAGCAGCCGATTATGGACTCAAGAGGACGAGCAGTACTTC.